One and the same sample provided the 9 T cell receptor beta chains below, sequenced in a study of cytomegalovirus exposure and HLA in healthy donors. The PCR contained 60 Vbeta and 13 Jbeta primers. Only in-frame clones appear in the TCRdb table, and some are missing; sequencing was by immunoSEQ multiplex PCR. The sample lists approximately 150,000 clones, about 71% occurring once. Sequencing input: PBMCs. All receptors come from a woman between 25 and 40 years old in good health and CMV-seronegative.

The chain carries TRBV14 and TRBJ1-1, with D possibly TRBD1 on 5 matching bases. The ends were cut back, 1 base at V and 11 bases at J, with 14 bases in the middle. This CDR3 is 13 amino acids long. CDR1 SGHDN and CDR2 FVKESK come from the germline V gene. CDR3 nucleotide sequence: TGTGCCAGCAGCCAAGGGGTTCGCGGGGCCGCTTTCTTT. It is translated as CASSQGVRGAAFF.

The chain uses TRBV5-1 and TRBJ2-2; TRBD1 aligns across 7 bases. The CDR3 contains 16 residues. The V gene's germline CDR1 is SGHRS and CDR2 YFSETQ. V shed 2 bases, J shed 0 bases, and the junction held 4 bases outside the gene matches. In DNA form, the CDR3 reads TGCGCCAGCAGCTTCACCGGGACAGCGAACACCGGGGAGCTGTTTTTT. Amino acids: CASSFTGTANTGELFF. The variable domain in full, completed from reference TRBV5-1 and TRBJ2-2, reads KAGVTQTPRYLIKTRGQQVTLSCSPISGHRSVSWYQQTPGQGLQFLFEYFSETQRNKGNFPGRFSGRQFSNSRSEMNVSTLELGDSALYLCASSFTGTANTGELFFGEGSRLTVL.

This clone was recorded a few times. This rearrangement joins TRBV27 to TRBJ1-5; 7 bases are shared with TRBD1. The CDR3 totals 13 residues. After removal of 8 bases from V and 5 bases from J, the junction contained 6 bases not matched to a gene. Germline CDR1 is MNHEY and CDR2 is SMNVEV (reference sequence). The CDR3 region is CASAGQVYQPQHF. The CDR3, as DNA: TGTGCCAGCGCCGGACAGGTCTATCAGCCCCAGCATTTT.

This clone occurred a few times. The chain recombines TRBV4-3 with TRBJ2-7; D not resolved. This CDR3 is built from 15 residues. V lost 1 base and J 1 base, leaving 11 bases between the germline ends. From germline, CDR1 is LGHNA and CDR2 YSLEER. CDR3 amino acids: CASSQATGSSYEQYF. In DNA form, the CDR3 reads TGCGCCAGCAGCCAAGCAACCGGTTCTTCCTACGAGCAGTACTTC.

The V gene is TRBV7-2, the J gene TRBJ2-3; TRBD2 matches 8 bases. Germline CDR1 and CDR2: SGHTA and FQGNSA. The CDR3 extends over 14 amino acids. Losses at the gene ends were 2 bases for V and 4 bases for J; bases not matched to a gene: 2. The CDR3 coding sequence is TGTGCCAGCAGCTTATTGCGGGGGGCAGATACGCAGTATTTT. Translation gives CASSLLRGADTQYF. Together with reference TRBV7-2 and TRBJ2-3, the CDR3 gives the full variable domain: GAGVSQSPSNKVTEKGKDVELRCDPISGHTALYWYRQSLGQGLEFLIYFQGNSAPDKSGLPSDRFSAERTGGSVSTLTIQRTQQEDSAVYLCASSLLRGADTQYFGPGTRLTVL.

V and J are TRBV19 and TRBJ2-7; TRBD1 matches at 8 bases. There are 13 residues in the CDR3. V lost 6 bases, J lost 3 bases, and 4 bases stayed unmatched. Germline V gene lookup returns CDR1 LNHDA and CDR2 SQIVND (reference sequence). CDR3 in amino acids: CASSPGQDYEQYF. In DNA, the CDR3 is TGTGCCAGTAGCCCGGGACAGGACTACGAGCAGTACTTC. Full variable domain (missing parts from reference TRBV19 and TRBJ2-7): DGGITQSPKYLFRKEGQNVTLSCEQNLNHDAMYWYRQDPGQGLRLIYYSQIVNDFQKGDIAEGYSVSREKKESFPLTVTSAQKNPTAFYLCASSPGQDYEQYFGPGTRLTVT.

The V gene is TRBV6-1, the J gene TRBJ2-5; D not certain. Trimming removed 1 base at V and 3 bases at J, with 6 bases between. Germline V gives CDR1 MNHNS, CDR2 SASEGT. This CDR3 has 13 amino acids. The CDR3 nucleotides read TGTGCCAGCAGTGAAGGTCCAGAAGAGACCCAGTACTTC. Amino acids: CASSEGPEETQYF.

This chain's CDR3 is CATSRDRGQRISEQYF. The DNA of the CDR3 is TGTGCCACCAGCAGAGACCGGGGACAGCGCATCTCCGAGCAGTACTTC. The J gene is TRBJ2-7, the V gene TRBV15, with TRBD1 identical over 7 bases. The germline CDR1 and CDR2 sequences are LNHNV and YYDKDF (reference sequence). This CDR3 contains 16 residues. The J segment lost 6 bases and the V segment lost 0 bases, leaving 11 bases of the junction unmatched.

V gene TRBV29-1 combines with J gene TRBJ2-5, with TRBD2 as a possible D gene (6 bases). Trimming pared 4 bases from V and 5 bases from J, leaving 17 bases between. The CDR3 is made up of 14 amino acids. The germline V gene has CDR1 SQVTM and CDR2 ANQGSEA. The CDR3 nucleotides read TGCAGCGTTGCCCCCCCGACTAGTTTTGAGACCCAGTACTTC. This gives the protein CSVAPPTSFETQYF.